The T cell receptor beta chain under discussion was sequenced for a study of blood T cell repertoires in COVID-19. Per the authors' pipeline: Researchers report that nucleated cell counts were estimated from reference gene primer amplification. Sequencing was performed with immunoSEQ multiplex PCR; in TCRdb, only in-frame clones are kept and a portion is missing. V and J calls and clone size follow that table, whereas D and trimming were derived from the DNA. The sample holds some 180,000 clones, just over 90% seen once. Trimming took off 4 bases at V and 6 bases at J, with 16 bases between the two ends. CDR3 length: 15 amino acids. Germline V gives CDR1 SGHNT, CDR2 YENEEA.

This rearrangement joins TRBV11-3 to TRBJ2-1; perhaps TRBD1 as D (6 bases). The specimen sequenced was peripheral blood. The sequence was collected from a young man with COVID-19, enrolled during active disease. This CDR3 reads CASSSASRGSNEQFF. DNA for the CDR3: TGTGCCAGCAGCTCGGCCTCTAGGGGGTCCAATGAGCAGTTCTTC.